This T cell receptor beta chain was retrieved from a study of shared clonotypes between healthy human individuals. Study-wide points: Generation probabilities of non-shared clonotypes were lower (relative to those shared by all four donors).

The naive CD8 subset, CD45RO-negative cells positively selected for CCR7, excluded terminally differentiated effector memory CD45RA+ cells. The donor population consisted of healthy HIV-negative adults with no recent acute infections or vaccinations. The protocol was immunoSEQ multiplex PCR, while the TCRdb copy is restricted to in-frame clones and leaves out a portion. The sample holds 630,000 or so clones; roughly 98% are singletons and the top ten take approximately 0.3%. CDR3 length: 15 residues. Germline CDR1 and CDR2: LNHDA and SQIVND (reference sequence). The V gene lost 4 bases and the J gene lost 4 bases, with 11 bases spanning the gap. Note on this clone: Its antigen is undetermined.

The clonotype comes from a man under 40 in good health. Source material: naive CD8+ T cells sorted from blood. The chain recombines TRBV19 with TRBJ2-6; D is unresolved. The CDR3 loop is CASSNISSGANVLTF. CDR3 in DNA: TGTGCCAGTAGTAATATCTCTTCCGGGGCCAACGTCCTGACTTTC.